The 20 T cell receptor beta chains below all came from one sample that was sequenced in a study of T cells in Graves' hyperthyroidism and ophthalmopathy. The TCR beta CDR3 regions underwent amplification using RNA transcripts as the source. Using the HTBI primer set, a first-round RT-PCR was run on the TCR CDR3. MiXCR, applied by TCRdb to the multiplex PCR reads, yields one record per CDR3 protein. The data hold approximately 480,000 distinct CDR3 sequences, with less than 25% observed a single time. The sample taken for sequencing was blood. The receptors were sampled from a man aged 18 to 29 with Graves' hyperthyroidism.

The table lists this clonotype with a few counts. V is TRBV5-6 and J is TRBJ2-7; 8 nucleotides agree with TRBD1. Germline trimming cut 4 bases from V and 5 bases from J; bases unmatched to any gene: 8. CDR1 is SGHDT and CDR2 is YYEEEE in the germline V gene. The CDR3 spans 14 residues. This CDR3 reads CASSKRQGWDEQYF. CDR3 sequence (DNA): TGTGCCAGCAGCAAACGACAGGGGTGGGACGAGCAGTACTTC.

This chain links TRBV11-2 with TRBJ1-1; maybe TRBD1 (6 bases). Trimming took off 5 bases at V and 5 bases at J, with 21 bases between the two ends. This CDR3 has 16 amino acids. From germline, CDR1 is SGHAT and CDR2 FQNNGV. The CDR3 reads CASSQGSLGFRTEAFF. The CDR3 coding sequence is TGTGCCAGCAGCCAGGGGAGTCTGGGGTTTCGGACTGAAGCTTTCTTT.

This clonotype was seen a few times. V gene TRBV6-1 combines with J gene TRBJ1-1, with 7 nucleotides matching TRBD1. The V gene's germline CDR1 is MNHNS and CDR2 SASEGT. CDR3 size: 15 residues. V dropped 7 bases and J dropped 0; count of bases not matched to a gene: 8. The CDR3 DNA reads as TGTGCCAGCATTCACCGACAGGGAATGAACACTGAAGCTTTCTTT. This translates into CASIHRQGMNTEAFF.

This clonotype has a count of ten or more. V usage is TRBV12-3 or TRBV12-4 and J usage is TRBJ1-3, with 7 bases matching TRBD1. J lost 0 bases, V lost 7 bases, and 6 bases had no gene match. CDR3 length: 15 residues. CDR3 sequence (DNA): TGTGCCAGCACCGTTACAGGGGCCTCTGGAAACACCATATATTTT. This translates into CASTVTGASGNTIYF.

The rearrangement uses TRBV11-2 and TRBJ2-5, with 14 positions matching TRBD2. Germline V CDR1 and CDR2: SGHAT, FQNNGV. CDR3 length: 18 residues. J was trimmed by 1 base and V by 5 bases; bases with no gene match: 9. The CDR3 DNA reads TGTGCCAGCAGCACTCAGAGACTAGCGGGGGGGTCCCAAGAGACCCAGTACTTC. The encoded protein is CASSTQRLAGGSQETQYF.

The genes are TRBV20-1 and TRBJ2-7, with unresolved D. Trimming removed 6 bases from V and 0 bases from J, with 12 bases in between. The length of the CDR3 is 13 residues. Germline assignment: CDR1 DFQATT and CDR2 SNEGSKA (reference sequence). CDR3 sequence reads: CSATDIVSYEQYF. DNA for the CDR3: TGCAGTGCCACAGACATCGTCTCCTACGAGCAGTACTTC.

This rearrangement joins TRBV12-3 or TRBV12-4 to TRBJ1-1; D unresolved. The CDR3 contains 13 residues. Trimming stripped 1 base from V and 10 bases from J, with 13 bases between. CDR3: CASSLGPDPGAFF. The CDR3 region has the DNA TGTGCCAGCAGTTTAGGGCCAGACCCCGGAGCTTTCTTT.

The chain links TRBV30 to TRBJ2-5; 11 bases match TRBD1. Germline values: CDR1 GTSNPN, CDR2 SVGIG (reference sequence). The ends lost 4 bases at V and 4 bases at J; junction bases unmatched: 5. This CDR3 has 14 residues. CDR3 region: CAWTRTGGTETQYF. The DNA of the CDR3 is TGTGCCTGGACCCGGACAGGGGGCACAGAGACCCAGTACTTC.

In this sample, this clonotype turned up a few times. CDR3 residues: CASSYLGTSPWDGYTF. In DNA form, the CDR3 reads TGTGCCAGCAGTTACTTGGGGACAAGCCCTTGGGACGGCTACACCTTC. This chain connects TRBV6-2 or TRBV6-3 to TRBJ1-2; possibly TRBD1 for D (6 bases). Germline V gene lookup returns CDR1 MNHEY and CDR2 SVGEGT. The CDR3 loop spans 16 amino acids. V gave up 1 base and J gave up 8 bases, with 20 bases separating them.

This clonotype was counted a few times. J is TRBJ1-6 and V is TRBV28; possibly TRBD1 for D (5 bases). CDR3 length equals 14 residues. CDR1 is MDHEN and CDR2 is SYDVKM in the germline V gene. The V end was cut by 7 bases, the J end by 6 bases, with 13 bases between. The DNA for the CDR3 is TGTGCCAGCACACGACGACAGTCTAATTCACCCCTCCACTTT. Translating gives CASTRRQSNSPLHF.

The rearrangement links TRBV6-1 to TRBJ1-2; maybe TRBD1 (6 bases). This CDR3 is 13 amino acids long. The germline V gene encodes CDR1 MNHNS and CDR2 SASEGT. V lost 6 bases, J lost 6 bases, and 14 bases lay in between. The CDR3 DNA reads as TGTGCCAGCAGCCCGATAACAGGGAATGGCTACACCTTC. Translation: CASSPITGNGYTF.

As for this clonotype: A much larger clone differs by one base, so this may be a read error. The rearrangement links TRBV30 to TRBJ1-1; D remains unclear. CDR1 and CDR2 (germline): GTSNPN, SVGIG (reference sequence). The CDR3 runs to 13 residues. DNA of the CDR3: TGTGCCTGGAGCCTCGGCAGCAACACTGAATCTTTCTTT. Residues: CAWSLGSNTESFF.

In its sample, this clonotype was seen many times. The chain employs TRBV4-1 and TRBJ1-2; possibly TRBD1 for D (6 bases). Trimming stripped 1 base from V and 2 bases from J, with 11 bases between. Germline assignment: CDR1 MGHRA and CDR2 YSYEKL. The CDR3 length is 15 residues. For the CDR3, the DNA is TGCGCCAGCAGCCAAGTGAGGGACACCAACTATGGCTACACCTTC. Its protein product is CASSQVRDTNYGYTF.

The table lists this clonotype with many counts. V gene TRBV6-2 or TRBV6-3 combines with J gene TRBJ2-7; TRBD2 matches 8 bases. The CDR3 is 16 amino acids. V dropped 7 bases and J dropped 2; count of bases not matched to a gene: 13. Germline assignment: CDR1 MNHEY and CDR2 SVGEGT. The CDR3 region has the DNA TGTGCCAGCACCCCCACCCCCCGGGGGGGAGCCTACGAGCAGTACTTC. It is translated as CASTPTPRGGAYEQYF.

V is TRBV4-1 and J is TRBJ2-7, with D perhaps matching TRBD2 (5 bases). Germline V gene lookup returns CDR1 MGHRA and CDR2 YSYEKL. The CDR3 is 14 amino acids. The ends were cut back, 0 bases at V and 1 base at J, with 7 bases in the middle. Here the CDR3 reads CASSQETSSYEQYF. CDR3 DNA sequence: TGCGCCAGCAGCCAAGAAACTAGTTCCTACGAGCAGTACTTC.

This clonotype was recorded a few times. The chain combines TRBV2 with TRBJ1-5, with D possibly matching TRBD1 (6 bases). There are 15 residues in the CDR3. The ends were cut back, 6 bases at V and 3 bases at J, with 15 bases in the middle. Germline loops: CDR1 SNHLY, CDR2 FYNNEI. Here the CDR3 DNA reads TGTGCCAGCAGGACCCTAGGGGGTAACAATCAGCCCCAGCATTTT. As protein: CASRTLGGNNQPQHF.

The V gene is TRBV12-5, the J gene TRBJ2-2, with 8 bases matching TRBD1. V lost 9 bases, J lost 3 bases, and 9 bases stayed unmatched. CDR1 and CDR2 from the germline V gene are LGHNT and FRNRAP. This CDR3 has 15 amino acids. CDR3 in DNA: TGTGCTAGCAAGACGGGACAGGCCTACACCGGGGAGCTGTTTTTT. Protein: CASKTGQAYTGELFF. The entire variable domain, with the rest obtained from reference TRBV12-5 and TRBJ2-2, is as follows: DARVTQTPRHKVTEMGQEVTMRCQPILGHNTVFWYRQTMMQGLELLAYFRNRAPLDDSGMPKDRFSAEMPDATLATLKIQPSEPRDSAVYFCASKTGQAYTGELFFGEGSRLTVL.

This clonotype was recorded many times. The V call is TRBV13, the J call TRBJ2-7, with TRBD2 matching 8 bases. J gave up 0 bases and V 5 bases, and 6 bases lay outside the gene matches. This CDR3 is built from 15 residues. Germline assignment: CDR1 PRHDT and CDR2 FYEKMQ (reference sequence). The CDR3 bases are TGTGCCAGCAGCCCCCGCGGGACTAGCTCCTACGAGCAGTACTTC. Translated: CASSPRGTSSYEQYF.

Many counts were recorded for this clonotype. This chain joins TRBV10-3 and TRBJ2-7; a weak D match, TRBD2 (5 bases). Germline V gene data show CDR1 as ENHRY and CDR2 as SYGVKD. The length of the CDR3 is 15 residues. Trimming took 6 bases from V and 0 from J, leaving 15 bases between them. Written as DNA, the CDR3 is TGTGCCATCAGAAACCGAGCGGACCCCTCCTACGAGCAGTACTTC. It specifies CAIRNRADPSYEQYF.

This clonotype was detected many times. One end of the junction is discordant with germline, which a read error may explain. This chain joins TRBV11-3 and TRBJ2-5; D might be TRBD2 (5 bases). This CDR3 contains 13 residues. CDR1 is SGHNT, CDR2 YENEEA, per germline. The DNA of the CDR3 is TGTGCCAGCAGCGTAGACGGGGAAGAGACCCAGTACTTC. It yields the protein CASSVDGEETQYF. Complete variable domain (other parts from reference TRBV11-3 and TRBJ2-5): EAGVVQSPRYKIIEKKQPVAFWCNPISGHNTLYWYLQNLGQGPELLIRYENEEAVDDSQLPKDRFSAERLKGVDSTLKIQPAELGDSAVYLCASSVDGEETQYFGPGTRLLVL.